This T cell receptor (beta chain) stems from a study of blood T cell repertoires in COVID-19. Study-level information: Material from acute and convalescent COVID-19 was sourced from the United States, Italy and Spain. PBMCs, B-cell-depleted T cells, or T cells provided the cDNA or gDNA that made up the material.

Trimming pared 1 base from V and 3 bases from J, leaving 9 bases between. CDR1 is LNHNV and CDR2 is YYDKDF in the germline V gene (reference sequence). The CDR3 sequence is 15 residues long. It was during active infection that Seattle patients were enrolled and then longitudinally followed. In the original processing: Reference gene primer amplification yielded estimated nucleated cell counts. Data came from immunoSEQ multiplex PCR; TCRdb stores just in-frame clones and leaves some out. V, J and clone size were drawn from that table, and D and trimming were deduced from the DNA. The data contain under 400,000 clones, around 87% of them singletons.

What was sequenced was peripheral blood. The chain employs TRBV15 and TRBJ2-2; D remains ambiguous. The receptor was isolated from a woman aged 30 to 39 with COVID-19, enrolled during active disease. DNA for the CDR3: TGTGCCACCAGCAGAGGATCTGCGGACACCGGGGAGCTGTTTTTT. Translating gives CATSRGSADTGELFF.